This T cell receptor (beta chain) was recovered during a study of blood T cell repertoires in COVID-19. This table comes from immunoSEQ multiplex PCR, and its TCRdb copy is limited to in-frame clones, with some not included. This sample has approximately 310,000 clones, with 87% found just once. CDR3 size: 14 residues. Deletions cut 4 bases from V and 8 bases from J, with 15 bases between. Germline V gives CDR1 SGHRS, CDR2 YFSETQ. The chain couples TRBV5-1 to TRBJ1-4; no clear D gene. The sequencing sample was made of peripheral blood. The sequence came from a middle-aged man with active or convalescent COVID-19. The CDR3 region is CASSLTGSGEKLFF. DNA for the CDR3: TGCGCCAGCAGCCTTACGGGGTCGGGAGAAAAACTGTTTTTT. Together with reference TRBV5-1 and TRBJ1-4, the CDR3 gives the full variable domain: KAGVTQTPRYLIKTRGQQVTLSCSPISGHRSVSWYQQTPGQGLQFLFEYFSETQRNKGNFPGRFSGRQFSNSRSEMNVSTLELGDSALYLCASSLTGSGEKLFFGSGTQLSVL.